This T cell receptor beta chain was identified in a study of control samples from healthy donors and cancer patients. Profiled with immunoSEQ multiplex PCR; TCRdb holds only in-frame clones, not every one. The table lists about 160,000 clones, around 96% of them singletons. V lost 3 bases and J 3 bases, leaving 18 bases between the germline ends. The CDR3 totals 16 residues. Germline lookup yields CDR1 MGHDK and CDR2 SYGVNS. The receptor was isolated from a woman in her 30s in good health. The sample comprised blood. This chain uses TRBV25-1 with TRBJ2-7, with D maybe TRBD2 (6 bases). The chain's CDR3 is CASSDSGGATNYEQYF. The CDR3 coding sequence is TGTGCCAGCAGTGATTCGGGCGGGGCTACGAACTACGAGCAGTACTTC.